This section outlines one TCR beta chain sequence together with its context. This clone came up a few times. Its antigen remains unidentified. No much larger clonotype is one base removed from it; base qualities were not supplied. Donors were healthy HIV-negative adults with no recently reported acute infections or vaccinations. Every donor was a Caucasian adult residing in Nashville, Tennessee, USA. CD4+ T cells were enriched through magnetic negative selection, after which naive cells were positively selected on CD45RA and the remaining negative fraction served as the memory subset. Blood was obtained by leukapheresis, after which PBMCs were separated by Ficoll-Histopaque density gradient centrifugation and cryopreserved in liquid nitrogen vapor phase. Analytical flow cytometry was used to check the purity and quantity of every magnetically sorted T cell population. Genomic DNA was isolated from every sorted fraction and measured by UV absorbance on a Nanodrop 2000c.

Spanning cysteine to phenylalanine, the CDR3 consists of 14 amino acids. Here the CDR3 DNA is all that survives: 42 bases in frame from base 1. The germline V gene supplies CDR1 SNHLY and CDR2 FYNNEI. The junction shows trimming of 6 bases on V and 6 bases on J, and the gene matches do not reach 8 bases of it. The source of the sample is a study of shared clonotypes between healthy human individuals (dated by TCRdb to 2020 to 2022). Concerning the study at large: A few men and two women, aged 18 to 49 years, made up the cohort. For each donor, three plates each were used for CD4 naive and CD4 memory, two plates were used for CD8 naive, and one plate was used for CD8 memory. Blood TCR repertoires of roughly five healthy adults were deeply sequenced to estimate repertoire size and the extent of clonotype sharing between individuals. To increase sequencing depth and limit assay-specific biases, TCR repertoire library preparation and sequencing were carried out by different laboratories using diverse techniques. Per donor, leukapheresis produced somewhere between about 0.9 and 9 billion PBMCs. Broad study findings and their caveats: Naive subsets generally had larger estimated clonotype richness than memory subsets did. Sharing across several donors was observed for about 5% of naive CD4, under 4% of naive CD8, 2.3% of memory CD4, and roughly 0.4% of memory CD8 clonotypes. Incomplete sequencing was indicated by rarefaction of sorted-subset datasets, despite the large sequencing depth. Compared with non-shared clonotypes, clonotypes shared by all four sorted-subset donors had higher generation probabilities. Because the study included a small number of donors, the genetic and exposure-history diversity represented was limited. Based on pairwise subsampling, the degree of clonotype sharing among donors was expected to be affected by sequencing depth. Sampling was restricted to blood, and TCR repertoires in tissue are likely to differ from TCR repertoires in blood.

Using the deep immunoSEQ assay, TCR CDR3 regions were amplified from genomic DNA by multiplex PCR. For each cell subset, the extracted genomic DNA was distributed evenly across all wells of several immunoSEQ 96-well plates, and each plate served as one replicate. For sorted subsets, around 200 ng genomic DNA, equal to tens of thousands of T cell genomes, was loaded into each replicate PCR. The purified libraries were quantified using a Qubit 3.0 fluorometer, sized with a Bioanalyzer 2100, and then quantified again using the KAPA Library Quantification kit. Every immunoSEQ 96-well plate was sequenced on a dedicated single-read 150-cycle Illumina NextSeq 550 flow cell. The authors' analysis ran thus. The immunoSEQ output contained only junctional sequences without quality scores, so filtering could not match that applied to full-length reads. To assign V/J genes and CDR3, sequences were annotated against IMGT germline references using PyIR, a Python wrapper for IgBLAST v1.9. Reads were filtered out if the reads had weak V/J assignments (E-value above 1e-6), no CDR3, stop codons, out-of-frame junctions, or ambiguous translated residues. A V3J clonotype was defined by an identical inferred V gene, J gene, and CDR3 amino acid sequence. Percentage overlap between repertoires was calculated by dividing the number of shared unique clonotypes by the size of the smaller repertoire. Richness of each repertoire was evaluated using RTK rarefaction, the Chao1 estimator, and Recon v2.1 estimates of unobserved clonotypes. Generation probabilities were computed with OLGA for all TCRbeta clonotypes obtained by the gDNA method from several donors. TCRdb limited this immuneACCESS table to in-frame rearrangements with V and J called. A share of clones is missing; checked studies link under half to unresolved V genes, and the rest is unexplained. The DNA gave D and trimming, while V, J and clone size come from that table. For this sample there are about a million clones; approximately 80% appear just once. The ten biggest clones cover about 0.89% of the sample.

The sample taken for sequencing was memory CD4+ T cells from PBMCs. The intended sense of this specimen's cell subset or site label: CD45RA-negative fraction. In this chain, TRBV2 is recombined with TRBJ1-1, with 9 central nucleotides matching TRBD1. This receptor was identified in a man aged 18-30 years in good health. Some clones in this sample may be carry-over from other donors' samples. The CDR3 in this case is CASRAQGAIAEAFF. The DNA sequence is TGTGCCAGCAGGGCACAGGGGGCTATCGCTGAAGCTTTCTTT.